This TCR beta chain comes out of a study of cytomegalovirus exposure and HLA in healthy donors. Study results and limitations: One later analysis reportedly identified an Asian-associated ancestry cluster that showed fewer N-insertions than the approximately 670-donor mean.

This clone was seen more than once but under ten times. The antigen remains undetermined. The study ran its PCR with 60 Vbeta and 13 Jbeta primers. The method was immunoSEQ multiplex PCR; TCRdb's version includes in-frame clones alone and lacks a portion of them. Of more than 95,000 clones in the sample, approximately 17% were seen once. This CDR3 contains 14 residues. The germline gives CDR1 MNHEY, CDR2 SVGAGI. V lost 2 bases, J lost 8 bases, and 12 bases lay in between. The clonotype originates from a female donor in good health and CMV-seropositive. This rearrangement joins TRBV6-5 to TRBJ1-4; the D gene is possibly TRBD1 (5 bases). Sequencing was carried out using PBMCs. The CDR3 reads CASSYGTGREKLFF. CDR3 coding DNA: TGTGCCAGCAGTTACGGTACAGGTCGGGAAAAACTGTTTTTT.